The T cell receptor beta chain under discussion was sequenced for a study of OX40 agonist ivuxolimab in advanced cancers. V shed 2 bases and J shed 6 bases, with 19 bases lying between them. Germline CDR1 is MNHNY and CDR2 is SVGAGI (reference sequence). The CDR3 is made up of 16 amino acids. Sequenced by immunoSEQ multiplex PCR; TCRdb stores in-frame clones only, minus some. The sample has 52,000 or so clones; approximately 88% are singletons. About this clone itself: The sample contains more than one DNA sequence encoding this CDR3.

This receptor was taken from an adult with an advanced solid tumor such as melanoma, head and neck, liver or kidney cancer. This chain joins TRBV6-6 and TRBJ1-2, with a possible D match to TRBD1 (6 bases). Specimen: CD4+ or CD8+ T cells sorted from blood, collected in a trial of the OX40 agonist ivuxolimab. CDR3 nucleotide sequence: TGTGCCAGCAGTTACCGATTAGAACAGGGATGGGATGGCTACACCTTC. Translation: CASSYRLEQGWDGYTF.